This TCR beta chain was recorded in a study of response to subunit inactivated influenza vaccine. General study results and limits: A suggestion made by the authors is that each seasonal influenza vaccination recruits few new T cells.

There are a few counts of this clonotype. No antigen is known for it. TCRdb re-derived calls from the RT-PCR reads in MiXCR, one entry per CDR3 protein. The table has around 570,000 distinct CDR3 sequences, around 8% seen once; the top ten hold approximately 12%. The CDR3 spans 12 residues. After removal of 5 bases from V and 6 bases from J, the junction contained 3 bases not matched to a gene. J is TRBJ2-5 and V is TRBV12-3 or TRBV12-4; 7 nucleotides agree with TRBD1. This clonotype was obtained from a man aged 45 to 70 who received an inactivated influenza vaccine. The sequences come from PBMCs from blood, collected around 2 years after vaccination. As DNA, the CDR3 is TGTGCCAGCAGTGGGGACAGAAAGACCCAGTACTTC. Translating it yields CASSGDRKTQYF.